This T cell receptor (beta chain) was documented in a study of response to subunit inactivated influenza vaccine. The germline V gene has CDR1 SGHRS and CDR2 YFSETQ. Between the trimmed V and J ends, which lost 4 bases and 0 bases, there was a span of 11 bases. This CDR3 has 15 residues. Study-level findings and limits: Authors suggested that a seasonal influenza vaccination recruits few new T cells each time.

This clonotype occurred a few times. Its antigen is unidentified. TCRdb ran MiXCR on the RT-PCR reads and lists one entry per CDR3 protein. The data show under 200,000 distinct CDR3 sequences, approximately 10% seen once. The sequence was collected from a man aged 50 to 60 who received an inactivated influenza vaccine. The sequenced sample was non-naive T cells sorted from PBMCs, obtained around seven weeks after vaccination. The genes are TRBV5-1 and TRBJ1-5; D is possibly TRBD1 (6 bases). CDR3 region: CASSISGDSNQPQHF. CDR3 in DNA: TGCGCCAGCAGCATCTCAGGGGATAGCAATCAGCCCCAGCATTTT.